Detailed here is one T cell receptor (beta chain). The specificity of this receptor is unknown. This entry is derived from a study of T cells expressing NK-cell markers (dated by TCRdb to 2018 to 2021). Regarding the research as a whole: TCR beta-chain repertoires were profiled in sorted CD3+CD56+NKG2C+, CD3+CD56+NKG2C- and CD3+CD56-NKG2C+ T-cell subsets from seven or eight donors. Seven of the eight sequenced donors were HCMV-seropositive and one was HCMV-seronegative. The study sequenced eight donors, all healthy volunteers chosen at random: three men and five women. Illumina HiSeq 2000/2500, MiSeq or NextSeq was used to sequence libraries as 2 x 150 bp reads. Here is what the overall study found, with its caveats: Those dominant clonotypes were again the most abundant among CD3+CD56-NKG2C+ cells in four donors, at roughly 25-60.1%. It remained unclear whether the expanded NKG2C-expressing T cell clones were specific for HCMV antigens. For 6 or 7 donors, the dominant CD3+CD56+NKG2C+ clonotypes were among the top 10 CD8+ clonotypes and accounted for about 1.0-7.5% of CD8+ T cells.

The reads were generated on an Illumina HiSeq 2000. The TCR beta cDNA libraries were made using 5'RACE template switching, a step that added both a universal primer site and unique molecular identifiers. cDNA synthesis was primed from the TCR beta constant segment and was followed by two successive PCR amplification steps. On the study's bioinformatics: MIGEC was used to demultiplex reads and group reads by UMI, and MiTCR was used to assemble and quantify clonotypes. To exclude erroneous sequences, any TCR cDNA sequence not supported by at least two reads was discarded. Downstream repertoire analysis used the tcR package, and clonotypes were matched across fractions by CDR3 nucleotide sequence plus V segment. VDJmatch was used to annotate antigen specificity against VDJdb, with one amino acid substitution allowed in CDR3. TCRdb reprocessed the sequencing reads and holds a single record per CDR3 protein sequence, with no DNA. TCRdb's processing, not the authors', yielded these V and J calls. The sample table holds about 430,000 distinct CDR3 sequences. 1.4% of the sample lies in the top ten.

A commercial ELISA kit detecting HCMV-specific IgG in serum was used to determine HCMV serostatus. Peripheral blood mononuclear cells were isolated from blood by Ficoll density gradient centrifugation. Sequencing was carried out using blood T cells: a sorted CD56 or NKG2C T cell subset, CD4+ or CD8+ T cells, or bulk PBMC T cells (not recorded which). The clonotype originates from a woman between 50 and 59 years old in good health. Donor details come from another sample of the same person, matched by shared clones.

The CDR3 reads CASSLDYDRAGNIQYF. Recombination linked TRBV5-1 to TRBJ2-4; TCRdb names TRBD1, which stays unverified in the absence of DNA. From the cysteine through the phenylalanine, the CDR3 covers 16 amino acids. No DNA is given. Via the germline V gene, CDR1 is SGHRS and CDR2 YFSETQ.